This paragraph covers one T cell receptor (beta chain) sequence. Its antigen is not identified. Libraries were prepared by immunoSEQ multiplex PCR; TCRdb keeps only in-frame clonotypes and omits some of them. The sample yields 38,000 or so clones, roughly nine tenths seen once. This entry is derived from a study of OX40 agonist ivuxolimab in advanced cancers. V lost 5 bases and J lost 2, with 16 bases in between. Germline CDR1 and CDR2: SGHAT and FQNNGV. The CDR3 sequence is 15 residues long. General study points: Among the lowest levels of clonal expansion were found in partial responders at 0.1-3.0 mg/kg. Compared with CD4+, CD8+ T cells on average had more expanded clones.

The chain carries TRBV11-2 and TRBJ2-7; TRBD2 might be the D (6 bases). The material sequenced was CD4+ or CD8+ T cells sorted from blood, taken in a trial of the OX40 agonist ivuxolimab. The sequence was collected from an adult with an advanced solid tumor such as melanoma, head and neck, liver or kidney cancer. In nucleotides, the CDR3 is TGTGCCAGCAGCGGGGCGATGGGGGGAGCCTACGAGCAGTACTTC. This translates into CASSGAMGGAYEQYF.